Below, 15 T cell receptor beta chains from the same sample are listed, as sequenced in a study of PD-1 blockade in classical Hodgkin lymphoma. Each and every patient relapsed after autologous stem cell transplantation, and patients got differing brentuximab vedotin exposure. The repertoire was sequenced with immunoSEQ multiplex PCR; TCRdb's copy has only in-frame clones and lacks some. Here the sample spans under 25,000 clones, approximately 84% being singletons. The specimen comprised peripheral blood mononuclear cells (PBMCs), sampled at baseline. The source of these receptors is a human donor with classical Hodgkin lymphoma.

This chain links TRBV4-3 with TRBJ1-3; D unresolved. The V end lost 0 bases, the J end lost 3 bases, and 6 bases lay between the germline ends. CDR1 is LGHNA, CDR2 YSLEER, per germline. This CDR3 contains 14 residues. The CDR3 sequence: CASSQEGYGNTIYF. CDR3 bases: TGCGCCAGCAGCCAAGAGGGATATGGAAACACCATATATTTT.

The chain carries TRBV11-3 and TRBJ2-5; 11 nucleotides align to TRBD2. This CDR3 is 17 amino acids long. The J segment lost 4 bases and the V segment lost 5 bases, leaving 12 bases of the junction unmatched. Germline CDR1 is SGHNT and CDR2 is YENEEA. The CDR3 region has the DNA TGTGCCAGCAGCCTCGTTGATAGCGGGGGGGCCGGAGAGACCCAGTACTTC. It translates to CASSLVDSGGAGETQYF.

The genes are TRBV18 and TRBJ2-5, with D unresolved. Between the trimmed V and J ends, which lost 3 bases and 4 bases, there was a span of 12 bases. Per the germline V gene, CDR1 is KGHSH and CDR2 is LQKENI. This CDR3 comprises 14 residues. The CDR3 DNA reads TGTGCCAGCTCACCGGCACAACCCCGAGAGACCCAGTACTTC. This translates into CASSPAQPRETQYF.

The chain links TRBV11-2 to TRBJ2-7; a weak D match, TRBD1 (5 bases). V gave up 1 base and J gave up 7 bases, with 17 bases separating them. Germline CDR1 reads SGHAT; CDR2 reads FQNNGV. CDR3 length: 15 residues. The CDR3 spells CASSLGQNGYWEQYF. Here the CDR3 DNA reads TGTGCCAGCAGCTTAGGACAGAATGGCTACTGGGAGCAGTACTTC.

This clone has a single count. The CDR3 DNA sequence: TGTGCCAGCAGTGAACAGGGGAACACCGGGGAGCTGTTTTTT. Residues: CASSEQGNTGELFF. The chain combines TRBV6-4 with TRBJ2-2; TRBD1 is a possible D gene (6 bases). V lost 3 bases and J lost 1, with 6 bases in between. Germline lookup yields CDR1 MRHNA and CDR2 SNTAGT. The CDR3 covers 14 residues.

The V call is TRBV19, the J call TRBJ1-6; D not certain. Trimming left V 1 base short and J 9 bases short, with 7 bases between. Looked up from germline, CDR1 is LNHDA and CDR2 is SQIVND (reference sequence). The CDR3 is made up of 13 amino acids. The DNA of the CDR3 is TGTGCCAGTAGTATAGCGGCTGGTTCACCCCTCCACTTT. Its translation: CASSIAAGSPLHF.

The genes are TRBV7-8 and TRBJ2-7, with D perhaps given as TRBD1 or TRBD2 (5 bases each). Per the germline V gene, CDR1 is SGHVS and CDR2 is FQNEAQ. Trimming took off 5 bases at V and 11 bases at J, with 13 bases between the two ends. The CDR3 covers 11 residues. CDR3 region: CASSRDLLEYF. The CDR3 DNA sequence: TGTGCCAGCAGCCGGGACCTCTTGGAGTACTTC.

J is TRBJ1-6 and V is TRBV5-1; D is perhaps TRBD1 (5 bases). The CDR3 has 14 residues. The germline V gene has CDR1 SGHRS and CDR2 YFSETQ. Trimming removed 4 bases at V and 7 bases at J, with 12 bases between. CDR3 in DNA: TGCGCCAGCAGCCCTCGGGGCTCAAATTCACCCCTCCACTTT. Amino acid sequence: CASSPRGSNSPLHF.

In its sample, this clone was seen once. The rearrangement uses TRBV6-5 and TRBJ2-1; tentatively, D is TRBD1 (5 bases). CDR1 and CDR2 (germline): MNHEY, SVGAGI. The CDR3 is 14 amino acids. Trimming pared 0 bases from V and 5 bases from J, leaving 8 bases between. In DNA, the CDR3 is TGTGCCAGCAGTTACTCGCCAGGGAACAATGAGCAGTTCTTC. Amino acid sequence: CASSYSPGNNEQFF.

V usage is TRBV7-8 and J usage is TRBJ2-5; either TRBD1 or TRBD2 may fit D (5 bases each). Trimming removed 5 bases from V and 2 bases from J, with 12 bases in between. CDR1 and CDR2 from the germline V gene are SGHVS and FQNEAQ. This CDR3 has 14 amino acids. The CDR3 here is CASSRGRVQETQYF. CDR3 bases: TGTGCCAGCAGCCGGGGACGGGTACAAGAGACCCAGTACTTC.

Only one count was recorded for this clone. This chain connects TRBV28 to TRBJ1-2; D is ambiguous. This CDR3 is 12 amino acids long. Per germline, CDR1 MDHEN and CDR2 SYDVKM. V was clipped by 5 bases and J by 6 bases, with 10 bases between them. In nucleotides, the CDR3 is TGTGCCAGCAGTCGACACCGGGATGGCTACACCTTC. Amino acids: CASSRHRDGYTF.

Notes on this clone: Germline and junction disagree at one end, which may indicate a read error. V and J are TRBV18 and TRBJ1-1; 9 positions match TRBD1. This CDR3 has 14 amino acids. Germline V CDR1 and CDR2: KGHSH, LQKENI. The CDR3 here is CVSSLQGAHTEAFF. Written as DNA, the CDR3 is TGTGTCAGCTCCCTACAGGGGGCCCACACTGAAGCTTTCTTT.

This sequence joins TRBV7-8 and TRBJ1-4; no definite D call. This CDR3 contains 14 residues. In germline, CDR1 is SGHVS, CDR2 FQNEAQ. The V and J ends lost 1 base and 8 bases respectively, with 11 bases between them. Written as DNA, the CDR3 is TGTGCCAGCAGCTTAGGAGAGGGAAAGGAAAAACTGTTTTTT. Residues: CASSLGEGKEKLFF.

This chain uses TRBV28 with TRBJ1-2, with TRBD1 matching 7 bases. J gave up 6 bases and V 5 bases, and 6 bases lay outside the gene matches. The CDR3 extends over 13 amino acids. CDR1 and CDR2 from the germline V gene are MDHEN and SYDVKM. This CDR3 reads CASSRDSIDGYTF. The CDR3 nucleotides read TGTGCCAGCAGTCGGGACAGTATTGATGGCTACACCTTC.

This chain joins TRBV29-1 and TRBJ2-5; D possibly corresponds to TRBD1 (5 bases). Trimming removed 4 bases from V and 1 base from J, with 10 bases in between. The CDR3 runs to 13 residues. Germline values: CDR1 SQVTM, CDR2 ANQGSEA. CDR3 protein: CSVAGYSQETQYF. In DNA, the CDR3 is TGCAGCGTTGCAGGGTACAGCCAAGAGACCCAGTACTTC.